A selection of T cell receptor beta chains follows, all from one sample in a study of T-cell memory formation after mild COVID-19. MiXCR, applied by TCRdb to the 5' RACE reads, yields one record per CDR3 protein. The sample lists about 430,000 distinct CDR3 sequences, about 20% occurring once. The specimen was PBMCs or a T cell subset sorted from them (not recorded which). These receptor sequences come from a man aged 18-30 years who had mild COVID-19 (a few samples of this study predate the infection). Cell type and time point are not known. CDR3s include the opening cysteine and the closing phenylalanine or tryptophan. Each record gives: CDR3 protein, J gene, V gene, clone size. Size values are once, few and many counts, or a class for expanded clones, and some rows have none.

CDR3 protein: CASSGGDIYDGYTF; J gene: TRBJ1-2; V gene: TRBV9; clone size: few
CDR3 protein: CASSLEQGQETQYF; J gene: TRBJ2-5; V gene: TRBV12-3/TRBV12-4; clone size: many
CDR3 protein: CASSSTFTDTQYF; J gene: TRBJ2-3; V gene: TRBV5-1; clone size: many
CDR3 protein: CASSLSVTRGETQYF; J gene: TRBJ2-5; V gene: TRBV7-2; clone size: .
CDR3 protein: CSASGSYGYTF; J gene: TRBJ1-2; V gene: TRBV20-1; clone size: .
CDR3 protein: CASSRTAKGEQYF; J gene: TRBJ2-7; V gene: TRBV4-1; clone size: few
CDR3 protein: CSVALPDSDEQYF; J gene: TRBJ2-7; V gene: TRBV29-1; clone size: many
CDR3 protein: CASSLAAGAHTDTQYF; J gene: TRBJ2-3; V gene: TRBV7-6; clone size: few
CDR3 protein: CASRNQFSWDEKLFF; J gene: TRBJ1-4; V gene: TRBV19; clone size: few
CDR3 protein: CASSQPLAKNIQYF; J gene: TRBJ2-4; V gene: TRBV4-1; clone size: .
CDR3 protein: CASSQDFRATYTF; J gene: TRBJ1-2; V gene: TRBV3-1; clone size: few
CDR3 protein: CASSILGSSYEQYF; J gene: TRBJ2-7; V gene: TRBV19; clone size: .
CDR3 protein: CASSFTGQGNQPQHF; J gene: TRBJ1-5; V gene: TRBV7-2; clone size: many
CDR3 protein: CASSNREADTQYF; J gene: TRBJ2-3; V gene: TRBV19; clone size: many
CDR3 protein: CASSPTGTGINTQYF; J gene: TRBJ2-3; V gene: TRBV7-3; clone size: many
CDR3 protein: CASRGVSSTGELFF; J gene: TRBJ2-2; V gene: TRBV3-1; clone size: once
CDR3 protein: CASSYSTTGPPEDQPQHF; J gene: TRBJ1-5; V gene: TRBV6-2/TRBV6-3; clone size: .
CDR3 protein: CASSFSNRVSGNTIYF; J gene: TRBJ1-3; V gene: TRBV9; clone size: few
CDR3 protein: CASSFAGGGYGYTF; J gene: TRBJ1-2; V gene: TRBV5-1; clone size: few
CDR3 protein: CASSQEISLETQYF; J gene: TRBJ2-5; V gene: TRBV4-1; clone size: .
CDR3 protein: CASSPGTTQFF; J gene: TRBJ2-1; V gene: TRBV6-2/TRBV6-3; clone size: few
CDR3 protein: CATGQSGGGTDTQYF; J gene: TRBJ2-3; V gene: TRBV7-8; clone size: few
CDR3 protein: CSAGLAGITDTQYF; J gene: TRBJ2-3; V gene: TRBV20-1; clone size: few
CDR3 protein: CASSLWGSAGDTQYF; J gene: TRBJ2-3; V gene: TRBV11-2; clone size: many
CDR3 protein: CASSLSPPLGDEQFF; J gene: TRBJ2-1; V gene: TRBV7-2; clone size: few
CDR3 protein: CASSRTGGFYNSPLHF; J gene: TRBJ1-6; V gene: TRBV18; clone size: .
CDR3 protein: CSGGQGASSYGYTF; J gene: TRBJ1-2; V gene: TRBV20-1; clone size: few
CDR3 protein: CASSYEGGDYGYTF; J gene: TRBJ1-2; V gene: TRBV6-6; clone size: .
CDR3 protein: CAASNGRAFF; J gene: TRBJ1-1; V gene: TRBV28; clone size: .
CDR3 protein: CASSLPGDANTGELFF; J gene: TRBJ2-2; V gene: TRBV5-4; clone size: few
CDR3 protein: CASSQWSGGNIQYF; J gene: TRBJ2-4; V gene: TRBV4-3; clone size: .
CDR3 protein: CATSMAVYNEQFF; J gene: TRBJ2-1; V gene: TRBV24-1; clone size: few
CDR3 protein: CSAPEAAEAFF; J gene: TRBJ1-1; V gene: TRBV20-1; clone size: few
CDR3 protein: CASSGQGRDTQYF; J gene: TRBJ2-3; V gene: TRBV12-3/TRBV12-4; clone size: few
CDR3 protein: CASGRPGGGTDTQYF; J gene: TRBJ2-3; V gene: TRBV12-3/TRBV12-4; clone size: few
CDR3 protein: CASTDAGIQETQYF; J gene: TRBJ2-5; V gene: TRBV12-3/TRBV12-4; clone size: few
CDR3 protein: CASSEQNTETNYGYTF; J gene: TRBJ1-2; V gene: TRBV7-9; clone size: few
CDR3 protein: CASSLRAANTEAFF; J gene: TRBJ1-1; V gene: TRBV6-2/TRBV6-3; clone size: .
CDR3 protein: CASSQAAGEHGYTF; J gene: TRBJ1-2; V gene: TRBV4-1; clone size: .
CDR3 protein: CASSTGAGSETQYF; J gene: TRBJ2-5; V gene: TRBV6-5; clone size: .
CDR3 protein: CASSLGAYSDTQYF; J gene: TRBJ2-3; V gene: TRBV7-2; clone size: .